This TCR beta chain was profiled in a study of graft-versus-host responses after intestinal transplantation. Study background: Once they had received anti-thymocyte globulin induction, all recipients took tacrolimus and steroids for around 3 years.

The V segment lost 0 bases and the J segment 6 bases; nucleotides outside the gene matches: 4. Looked up from germline, CDR1 is MNHNY and CDR2 is SVGAGI (reference sequence). This CDR3 contains 16 residues. Some clones are missing from TCRdb's copy, which holds only in-frame ones; the method was immunoSEQ multiplex PCR. Of about 57,000 clones in the sample, roughly 90% were seen once. Turning to this clone: The antigen is undetermined.

Points from the study as a whole: Peak GvH clone levels in circulation were associated with early post-transplant HvG declines. Allografts of patients with graft-donor T cell macrochimerism showed high graft-versus-host to host-versus-graft clone ratios.

This TCR derives from a human patient who received an intestinal transplant, so some T cells may come from the graft donor. The V gene is TRBV6-6, the J gene TRBJ1-4; TRBD1 agrees at 10 bases. The sample here was PBMCs, taken 26 days after transplant. CDR3 sequence (DNA): TGTGCCAGCAGTTACTCGTCGGGGACAGGGGATGAAAAACTGTTTTTT. This translates into CASSYSSGTGDEKLFF.